This T cell receptor beta chain was profiled in a study of graft-versus-host responses after intestinal transplantation (dated by TCRdb to the early 2020s). Study-wide context: The transplants that recipients got were multivisceral, liver-intestinal, or isolated intestinal. Every recipient was given anti-thymocyte globulin induction, then maintenance tacrolimus and steroids for around three years. After intestinal transplantation, graft-versus-host and host-versus-graft alloreactive T cell clones were followed in the graft, circulation and bone marrow using bulk TCR-beta CDR3 sequencing. To identify alloreactive clones, pre-transplant mixed lymphocyte reaction products were sequenced and compared with unstimulated pre-transplant donor and recipient T cells. The cohort enrolled 20 to 25 intestinal transplant recipients, one of whom was a retransplant, and 3 patients without pretransplant specimens were excluded. Donor T cell macrochimerism was defined as a peak of at least 4% donor T cells among recipient peripheral blood mononuclear cells. Samples from a few later patients were sequenced in-house on an Illumina MiSeq with MiXCR processing rather than by the commercial service. Beyond this particular receptor, the publication reports: Early after transplant, declines in HvG clones were associated with peak levels of circulating GvH clones. The relatively low number and heterogeneity of intestinal transplant patients limited the conclusions. In patients with donor T cell macrochimerism, the allografts had high GvH to HvG T cell clonal ratios. GvH clones were detected in recipient bone marrow, and some of these GvH clones were observed earlier in ileal mucosa or blood, consistent with an intestinal mucosal origin.

The intended sense of this specimen's time point label: cells obtained before transplantation from donor or recipient. CD3+CD4+ and CD3+CD8+ populations were FACS-sorted from unstimulated pre-transplant donor and recipient cells taken from spleen or lymph nodes. The library was generated by the immunoSEQ multiplex PCR assay. For most patients, genomic DNA was isolated with the Qiagen DNeasy Blood and Tissue Kit and sent frozen to Adaptive Biotechnologies for TCR sequencing. Adaptive Biotechnologies carried out high-throughput TCR-beta CDR3 sequencing of genomic DNA for most patients. Under the source paper's analysis protocol: TCR sequencing data were retrieved from Adaptive's ImmunoSEQ software for about 17 patients, whereas three other patients were processed with MiXCR and VDJtools. CD4 versus CD8 sorting errors were corrected by removing sequences found in both subsets at a frequency ratio below 5:1. CDR3 nucleotide sequences shared between donor and recipient were removed because their origin could not be assigned. At least 2-fold expansion over unstimulated cells and a minimum CFSE-low frequency of 0.002% (template counts) or 0.001% (read counts) were required for clones to be classified as alloreactive. Clones were considered mappable if detected in sequenced pre-transplant spleen, lymph node, or MLR CFSE-low populations of the donor or recipient. The cumulative frequency of alloreactive clones was calculated as a percentage of all sequences, weighted by copy number. The immuneACCESS repertoire file appears here via TCRdb, limited to in-frame rearrangements. These files lack a portion of the clones; in checked studies, under half of the deficit traces to unresolved V genes, and the cause of the others is not known. That table is the source of V, J and clone size, and D and trimming were worked out from the DNA. The sample contains tens of thousands of clones, roughly 92% of them found a single time. Of the sample, about 0.29% falls within the top ten clones.

Concerning this clone: Its antigen remains undetermined. No per-base quality is available; no much larger clone lies one base away.

From the cysteine up to the phenylalanine, the CDR3 has a length of 14 residues. Only the CDR3 part of the read is kept: 42 bases, read in frame from the first base. Via the germline V gene, CDR1 is SGHTA and CDR2 FQGNSA. V lost 3 bases and J lost 3 bases; the stretch between them is 12 bases long. The sequence links TRBV7-2 to TRBJ2-7; the D segment cannot be called with confidence. The sequencing used unstimulated CD4+ T cells sorted from spleen or lymph node cells, collected before intestinal transplant. This sequence originates from a human donor who received an intestinal transplant. The CDR3 protein: CASSLGPPFYEQYF. The DNA sequence reads TGTGCCAGCAGCTTGGGTCCGCCGTTCTACGAGCAGTACTTC.